This T cell receptor beta chain was found in a study of cytomegalovirus exposure and HLA in healthy donors. Overall study results and limits: The classifier reportedly diagnosed cytomegalovirus status with high sensitivity and specificity. A few chains linked to CMV were shown in vitro to be specific for CMV antigens.

The V end was cut by 2 bases, the J end by 6 bases, with 14 bases between. CDR3 size: 14 residues. Germline V lookup: CDR1 MDHEN, CDR2 SYDVKM. The donors were part of the roughly 120-subject validation cohort, which stood apart from the roughly 700-subject first cohort. On this clone itself: The antigen remains unidentified.

This table comes from immunoSEQ multiplex PCR, and its TCRdb copy is limited to in-frame clones, with some not included. The table lists 130,000 to 150,000 clones, 85% to 90% of them singletons. The rearrangement uses TRBV28 and TRBJ2-7; D perhaps matches TRBD2 (6 bases). The clonotype originates from a woman in her late teens or twenties in good health and CMV-seropositive. Sequenced material: PBMCs. CDR3: CASSLEAGLGEQYF. DNA of the CDR3: TGTGCCAGCAGTTTAGAGGCGGGACTCGGCGAGCAGTACTTC.